This T cell receptor (beta chain) was sequenced during a study of T cell changes during pregnancy in multiple sclerosis (dated by TCRdb to the late 2010s). Regarding the study in general: In women with multiple sclerosis, the researchers looked at how the T cell repertoire shifted as pregnancy progressed.

Library creation used the immunoSEQ multiplex PCR assay. Drawn from immuneACCESS, this table holds only the in-frame rearrangements with V and J called that TCRdb kept. Clones are partly lost; checked studies trace under half to an unresolved V gene and leave the rest unexplained. The sample table holds over 35,000 clones, of which roughly 90% were seen once. The leading ten clones occupy 0.43% of the sample. This clone was counted once. Its specific antigen is unknown. At one boundary the junction diverges from the germline segment, which might be a read error. The CDR3 sequence holds 15 residues, the cysteine and phenylalanine included. The read is trimmed to its CDR3 DNA, 45 bases read in frame from base 1. CDR1 and CDR2, per the germline V gene, are MNHEY and SVGAGI.

The rearrangement joined TRBV6-5 to TRBJ2-7; TRBD1 fits 7 bases in the junction. The clonotype was recovered from a female donor with multiple sclerosis, enrolled in a pregnancy study. The sample in question was CD4+ T cells from peripheral blood mononuclear cells, obtained in the third trimester of pregnancy. The DNA sequence is TGTGCCAGCAGTTACACCGACAGGGTTGGATACGAGCGGTACTTC. Translated, this gives CASSYTDRVGYERYF.